This TCR beta chain was found in a study of beta chain features in type 1 diabetes. General observations from the study: People with Type 1 diabetes carried modestly yet significantly shorter TCRB CDR3s in all four CD4+ subsets. Naive, central memory and Treg TCRB repertoires seemed to resemble each other more closely in patients than they did in healthy donors.

Each donor gave one heparinised blood draw averaging about 120 mL. CD4+ naive, central memory, regulatory and stem cell-like memory cells were sorted via CD45RO/CCR7/CD25/CD127/CD95/CD27. This clone occurred many times. The antigen remains undetermined. The length of the CDR3 is 14 residues. CDR1 is GTSNPN and CDR2 is SVGIG in the germline V gene (reference sequence). The ends lost 3 bases at V and 6 bases at J; junction bases unmatched: 11. Since all of the isolated RNA was reverse transcribed, expressed TCRB transcripts were what got sequenced. Clones were read by immunoSEQ multiplex PCR, and TCRdb kept only the in-frame ones, dropping some. Of approximately 160,000 clones listed, about a tenth are singletons.

This receptor was obtained from a man aged 25-40 years with type 1 diabetes. Input material: central memory CD4+ T cells from blood. This sequence joins TRBV30 and TRBJ2-7; 7 nucleotides agree with TRBD1. CDR3 region: CAWSTHRGIGEQYF. The DNA for the CDR3 is TGTGCCTGGAGCACCCACAGGGGTATAGGCGAGCAGTACTTC.